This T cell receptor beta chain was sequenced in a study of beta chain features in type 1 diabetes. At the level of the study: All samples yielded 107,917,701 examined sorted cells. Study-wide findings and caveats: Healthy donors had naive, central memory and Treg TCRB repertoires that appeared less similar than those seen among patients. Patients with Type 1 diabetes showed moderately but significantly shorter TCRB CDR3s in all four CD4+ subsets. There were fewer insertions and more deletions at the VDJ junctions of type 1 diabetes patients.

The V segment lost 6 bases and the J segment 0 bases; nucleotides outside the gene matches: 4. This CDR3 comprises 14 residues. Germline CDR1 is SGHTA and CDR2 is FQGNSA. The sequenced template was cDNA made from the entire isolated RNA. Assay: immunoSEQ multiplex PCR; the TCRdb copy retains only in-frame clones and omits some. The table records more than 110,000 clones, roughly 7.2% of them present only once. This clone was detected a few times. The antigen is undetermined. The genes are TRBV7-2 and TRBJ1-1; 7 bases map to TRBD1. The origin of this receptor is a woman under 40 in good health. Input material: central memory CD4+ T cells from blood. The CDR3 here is CASRRDSLNTEAFF. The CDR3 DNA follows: TGTGCCAGCAGGAGGGACAGTTTGAACACTGAAGCTTTCTTT.